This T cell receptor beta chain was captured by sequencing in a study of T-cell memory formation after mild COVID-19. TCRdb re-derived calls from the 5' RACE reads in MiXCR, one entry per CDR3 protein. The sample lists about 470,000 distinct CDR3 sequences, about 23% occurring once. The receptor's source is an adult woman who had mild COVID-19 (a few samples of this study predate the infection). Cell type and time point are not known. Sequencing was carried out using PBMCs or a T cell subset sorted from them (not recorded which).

CDR3 sequence reads: CASSMDMAGAFF. The CDR3 DNA is TGTGCCAGTAGTATGGACATGGCCGGAGCTTTCTTT. The J gene is TRBJ1-1, the V gene TRBV19; perhaps TRBD1 as D (5 bases). The germline V gene encodes CDR1 LNHDA and CDR2 SQIVND (reference sequence). CDR3 size: 12 residues. Trimming took off 3 bases at V and 10 bases at J, with 12 bases between the two ends.